The 22 T cell receptor beta chains below were found in one sample sequenced in a study of T-cell memory formation after mild COVID-19. TCRdb used MiXCR to reprocess the 5' RACE reads, holding one entry per CDR3 protein. The sample has about 320,000 distinct CDR3 sequences, approximately 15% seen once. The material sequenced was PBMCs or a T cell subset sorted from them (not recorded which). These receptors were taken from a man between 18 and 29 years old who had mild COVID-19 (a few samples of this study predate the infection). Cell type and time point are not known.

The V call is TRBV10-3, the J call TRBJ2-7, with D perhaps TRBD2 (5 bases). V dropped 0 bases and J dropped 4 bases, with 22 bases sitting between them. This CDR3 comprises 18 residues. The germline CDR1 and CDR2 sequences are ENHRY and SYGVKD. CDR3 protein: CAISESGEGYGVGYEQYF. DNA of the CDR3: TGTGCCATCAGTGAGTCAGGAGAAGGGTACGGGGTTGGGTACGAGCAGTACTTC.

The V gene is TRBV2, the J gene TRBJ2-5; the match to TRBD1 covers 7 bases. The germline V gene encodes CDR1 SNHLY and CDR2 FYNNEI. CDR3 size: 14 residues. The V segment lost 6 bases and the J segment 4 bases; nucleotides outside the gene matches: 8. This CDR3 is CASSDDRVGETQYF. The CDR3 DNA reads TGTGCCAGCAGCGATGACAGGGTGGGAGAGACCCAGTACTTC. The entire variable domain, with the rest obtained from reference TRBV2 and TRBJ2-5, is as follows: EPEVTQTPSHQVTQMGQEVILRCVPISNHLYFYWYRQILGQKVEFLVSFYNNEISEKSEIFDDQFSVERPDGSNFTLKIRSTKLEDSAMYFCASSDDRVGETQYFGPGTRLLVL.

V and J are TRBV4-1 and TRBJ2-7; D tentatively fits TRBD1 or TRBD2 (5 bases each). The CDR3 spans 14 residues. V was trimmed by 0 bases and J by 6 bases, leaving 12 bases between them. Germline CDR1 MGHRA, CDR2 YSYEKL. This chain's CDR3 is CASSQDQGPGEQYV. The CDR3 nucleotides read TGCGCCAGCAGCCAAGATCAGGGACCGGGCGAGCAGTACGTC.

J is TRBJ1-6 and V is TRBV13; 9 positions match TRBD1. The CDR3 has 15 residues. CDR1 PRHDT and CDR2 FYEKMQ come from the germline V gene (reference sequence). V lost 3 bases to trimming and J lost 11 bases; unmatched junction nucleotides: 8. The CDR3 region is CASSFGTGQKTPLHF. In DNA form, the CDR3 reads TGTGCCAGCAGCTTTGGGACAGGGCAAAAGACACCCCTCCACTTT.

This clonotype occurred many times. This chain uses TRBV7-2 with TRBJ2-1; 10 nucleotides match TRBD1. The CDR3 consists of 15 residues. CDR1 SGHTA and CDR2 FQGNSA come from the germline V gene. J gave up 6 bases and V 4 bases, and 6 bases lay outside the gene matches. The CDR3 sequence is CASSSTGTGVNEQFF. CDR3 sequence (DNA): TGTGCCAGCAGCTCCACCGGGACAGGGGTCAATGAGCAGTTCTTC.

This clonotype was detected ten times or more. CDR3: CASSSEGHTYEQYF. The CDR3 DNA reads TGTGCCAGCAGCTCCGAGGGACATACCTACGAGCAGTACTTC. The chain recombines TRBV7-6 with TRBJ2-7, with D possibly matching TRBD1 (6 bases). Trimming left V 4 bases short and J 2 bases short, with 12 bases between. The germline CDR1 and CDR2 sequences are SGHVS and FNYEAQ. The CDR3 contains 14 residues.

The J gene is TRBJ2-7, the V gene TRBV29-1; D not resolved. The CDR3 has 13 residues. The germline CDR1 and CDR2 sequences are SQVTM and ANQGSEA. Trimming removed 4 bases from V and 2 bases from J, with 12 bases in between. The CDR3 coding sequence is TGCAGCGTTGCCCGAAGACAAGCCTACGAGCAGTACTTC. Its translation: CSVARRQAYEQYF.

There are a few counts of this clonotype. The rearrangement links TRBV7-3 to TRBJ2-1; D is perhaps TRBD1 (6 bases). The CDR3 sequence is 15 residues long. The germline V gene encodes CDR1 SGHTA and CDR2 FQGTGA. The V gene lost 1 base and the J gene lost 0 bases, with 7 bases spanning the gap. DNA of the CDR3: TGTGCCAGCAGCTTAAGGACAGTCTCCTACAATGAGCAGTTCTTC. Protein: CASSLRTVSYNEQFF.

The sample holds a few counts of this clonotype. The chain has TRBV7-9 and TRBJ2-1; 12 bases are shared with TRBD2. Trimming removed 7 bases from V and 7 bases from J; junction bases left unmatched: 11. The CDR3 covers 16 residues. In germline, CDR1 is SEHNR, CDR2 FQNEAQ (reference sequence). This CDR3 is CASNPSGTSGLNEQFF. In DNA form, the CDR3 reads TGTGCCAGCAACCCTTCCGGGACTAGCGGGTTGAATGAGCAGTTCTTC.

This clonotype came up many times. The chain recombines TRBV7-9 with TRBJ1-5; the match to TRBD1 covers 8 bases. V lost 1 base to trimming and J lost 5 bases; unmatched junction nucleotides: 7. The CDR3 consists of 16 residues. Germline V gives CDR1 SEHNR, CDR2 FQNEAQ (reference sequence). The CDR3 nucleotides are TGTGCCAGCAGCTTAGATGGACAGGGAAGGCATCAGCCCCAGCATTTT. It encodes CASSLDGQGRHQPQHF.

This chain joins TRBV18 and TRBJ2-5, with a possible D match to TRBD1 (7 bases). CDR3 length equals 14 residues. The V gene's germline CDR1 is KGHSH and CDR2 LQKENI. The V end was cut by 4 bases, the J end by 5 bases, with 14 bases between. The CDR3 loop reads CASSRGQRAETQYF. In nucleotides, the CDR3 is TGTGCCAGCTCACGGGGACAGCGGGCGGAGACCCAGTACTTC. Full variable domain (missing parts from reference TRBV18 and TRBJ2-5): NAGVMQNPRHLVRRRGQEARLRCSPMKGHSHVYWYRQLPEEGLKFMVYLQKENIIDESGMPKERFSAEFPKEGPSILRIQQVVRGDSAAYFCASSRGQRAETQYFGPGTRLLVL.

This clonotype was observed a handful of times. The rearrangement joins TRBV6-2 or TRBV6-3 to TRBJ2-1; 8 nucleotides align to TRBD2. CDR1 and CDR2 from the germline V gene are MNHEY and SVGEGT. The CDR3 has 14 residues. V dropped 6 bases and J dropped 8; count of bases not matched to a gene: 9. The CDR3 sequence: CASRTRGLVHEQFF. The CDR3 DNA sequence: TGTGCCAGCAGAACCCGGGGACTAGTGCATGAGCAGTTCTTC.

The V call is TRBV5-1, the J call TRBJ1-1; D remains ambiguous. Trimming shortened V by 0 bases and J by 5 bases, and 14 bases separated the two germline ends. Germline assignment: CDR1 SGHRS and CDR2 YFSETQ. CDR3 length: 15 residues. CDR3 DNA: TGCGCCAGCAGCTTGGTTCTGGGCCTAGGGACTGAAGCTTTCTTT. It translates to CASSLVLGLGTEAFF.

The chain has TRBV6-2 or TRBV6-3 and TRBJ2-7; TRBD1 is a possible D gene (5 bases). The V gene lost 5 bases and the J gene lost 3 bases, with 8 bases spanning the gap. The CDR3 sequence is 12 residues long. Looked up from germline, CDR1 is MNHEY and CDR2 is SVGEGT. In DNA form, the CDR3 reads TGTGCCAGCAGTGTCACAGGCTACGAGCAGTACGTC. Amino acid sequence: CASSVTGYEQYV.

This clonotype was picked up many times. This rearrangement joins TRBV5-1 to TRBJ2-3; TRBD1 or TRBD2 may be the D gene (6 bases each). The V and J ends lost 3 bases and 5 bases respectively, with 10 bases between them. The V gene's germline CDR1 is SGHRS and CDR2 YFSETQ. The CDR3 is 13 amino acids. Here the CDR3 DNA reads TGCGCCAGCAGCTCCGAGGGGGGAGATACGCAGTATTTT. The encoded protein is CASSSEGGDTQYF.

The V gene is TRBV6-5, the J gene TRBJ1-1; 7 bases match TRBD1. The CDR3 is made up of 15 amino acids. The V and J ends lost 2 bases and 4 bases, in that order; junction bases with no gene match: 7. The V gene's germline CDR1 is MNHEY and CDR2 SVGAGI. The CDR3: CASSYRAGGITEAFF. CDR3 in DNA: TGTGCCAGCAGTTACAGGGCAGGGGGTATCACTGAAGCTTTCTTT.

As DNA, the CDR3 is TGTGCCAGCAGCTCATCAGGGGGCGCCGACGGTACGCAGTATTTT. It codes for CASSSSGGADGTQYF. This rearrangement joins TRBV7-8 to TRBJ2-3; 8 positions match TRBD1. This CDR3 has 15 residues. Germline CDR1 SGHVS, CDR2 FQNEAQ. V shed 4 bases, J shed 8 bases, and the junction held 11 bases outside the gene matches.

This clonotype was seen a few times. The chain couples TRBV11-1 to TRBJ1-6; TRBD1 agrees at 8 bases. CDR3 length: 15 amino acids. V gave up 5 bases and J gave up 8 bases; unmatched junction bases: 8. Looked up from germline, CDR1 is SGHAT and CDR2 is FQDESV (reference sequence). In DNA form, the CDR3 reads TGTGCCAGCAGCCGCTCAGGGGGCTTACATTCACCCCTCCACTTT. It is translated as CASSRSGGLHSPLHF. Based on the CDR3 plus reference TRBV11-1 and TRBJ1-6, the full variable domain is EAEVAQSPRYKITEKSQAVAFWCDPISGHATLYWYRQILGQGPELLVQFQDESVVDDSQLPKDRFSAERLKGVDSTLKIQPAELGDSAMYLCASSRSGGLHSPLHFGNGTRLTVT.

The rearrangement joins TRBV5-1 to TRBJ1-2; D remains ambiguous. The V end was cut by 4 bases, the J end by 3 bases, with 13 bases between. Germline assignment: CDR1 SGHRS and CDR2 YFSETQ. This CDR3 has 14 amino acids. DNA for the CDR3: TGCGCCAGCAGCCCCATCGGAGTAGACTATGGCTACACCTTC. Residues: CASSPIGVDYGYTF.

This clonotype was observed a handful of times. This chain connects TRBV10-1 to TRBJ2-2; D may be TRBD2 (6 bases). The CDR3 sequence is 15 residues long. Germline CDR1 is WNHNN and CDR2 is SYGVQD (reference sequence). V was shortened by 6 bases and J by 5 bases, with 16 bases between the two germline ends. Here the CDR3 reads CASSGPGTPTGELFF. In DNA form, the CDR3 reads TGCGCCAGCAGCGGTCCCGGGACTCCAACCGGGGAGCTGTTTTTT.

This rearrangement joins TRBV27 to TRBJ2-3, with TRBD2 matching over 10 bases. CDR3 length: 16 residues. Per the germline V gene, CDR1 is MNHEY and CDR2 is SMNVEV (reference sequence). Trimming removed 1 base from V and 6 bases from J; junction bases left unmatched: 7. This CDR3 reads CASSLLSSGGWDTQYF. In nucleotides, the CDR3 is TGTGCCAGCAGTTTATTGTCTAGCGGGGGATGGGATACGCAGTATTTT.

The CDR3 reads CSAAGQGRNEQFF. CDR3 bases: TGCAGCGCCGCCGGACAGGGAAGGAATGAGCAGTTCTTC. This chain connects TRBV29-1 to TRBJ2-1; TRBD1 matches at 8 bases. V trimming: 7 bases; J trimming: 7 bases; junction bases outside the gene matches: 9. Germline lookup yields CDR1 SQVTM and CDR2 ANQGSEA. This CDR3 region has 13 residues.